Below, 30 T cell receptor beta chains from the same sample are listed, as sequenced in a study of shared clonotypes between healthy human individuals. The data were produced by immunoSEQ multiplex PCR, yet TCRdb's version contains in-frame clones alone and is incomplete. Among more than 2,000,000 clones listed, over 85% were seen once. The sequencing input was naive CD4+ T cells sorted from blood. As to subset: CD45RA+ positively selected. These receptors came from a man younger than 30 in good health.

The chain is built from TRBV7-3 and TRBJ2-3; 13 bases fit TRBD2. Per germline, CDR1 SGHTA and CDR2 FQGTGA. Trimming at V came to 10 bases and at J to 4 bases, leaving 8 bases not matched to a gene. The CDR3 runs to 15 residues. CDR3: CATATSGGAADTQYF. CDR3 DNA: TGTGCCACCGCAACTAGCGGGGGGGCTGCAGATACGCAGTATTTT.

The chain recombines TRBV19 with TRBJ1-5; weak D call: TRBD1 (5 bases). There are 15 residues in the CDR3. V lost 10 bases and J 3 bases, leaving 19 bases between the germline ends. CDR1 and CDR2 (germline): LNHDA, SQIVND (reference sequence). The CDR3: CATRPRDGFNQPQHF. CDR3 DNA: TGTGCCACTAGGCCGAGGGACGGTTTCAATCAGCCCCAGCATTTT.

The chain joins TRBV11-2 to TRBJ2-3; D may be TRBD1 (6 bases). This CDR3 comprises 17 residues. Germline CDR1 SGHAT, CDR2 FQNNGV. Trimming cost V 4 bases and J 2 bases, with 19 bases left between them. The CDR3 spells CASSSTPGTLFTDTQYF. The CDR3 DNA is TGTGCCAGCAGCTCAACCCCCGGGACACTCTTCACAGATACGCAGTATTTT.

The chain has TRBV19 and TRBJ1-2, with unresolved D. The CDR3 is 16 residues long. V was shortened by 5 bases and J by 5 bases, with 21 bases between the two germline ends. The germline gives CDR1 LNHDA, CDR2 SQIVND (reference sequence). The CDR3 loop is CASSFSEIIQTYGYTF. As DNA, the CDR3 is TGTGCCAGTAGTTTCAGCGAGATTATACAAACTTATGGCTACACCTTC.

The CDR3 spells CASSYSGGAQPQHF. DNA of the CDR3: TGTGCCAGCAGTTACTCTGGGGGAGCTCAGCCCCAGCATTTT. This chain joins TRBV6-5 and TRBJ1-5; TRBD1 is a possible D gene (5 bases). Per the germline V gene, CDR1 is MNHEY and CDR2 is SVGAGI. Trimming took off 0 bases at V and 6 bases at J, with 9 bases between the two ends. The CDR3 consists of 14 residues.

In the case of this clone: At the DNA level, this CDR3 is encoded by other sequences in the same sample as well. The V call is TRBV6-5, the J call TRBJ1-1, with D hard to call. V lost 0 bases, J lost 1 base, and 6 bases lay in between. The CDR3 covers 14 residues. In germline, CDR1 is MNHEY, CDR2 SVGAGI. This CDR3 reads CASSYSRKNTEAFF. Written as DNA, the CDR3 is TGTGCCAGCAGTTACTCAAGGAAGAACACTGAAGCTTTCTTT.

The rearrangement joins TRBV19 to TRBJ2-4; D is possibly TRBD1 or TRBD2 (6 bases each). The CDR3 runs 17 residues. Trimming took off 7 bases at V and 8 bases at J, with 27 bases between the two ends. Germline V gene sequence: CDR1 LNHDA, CDR2 SQIVND (reference sequence). This chain's CDR3 is CASTHGIRGQKGDIQYF. In nucleotides, the CDR3 is TGTGCCAGTACCCATGGCATACGGGGGCAAAAGGGGGACATTCAGTACTTC.

This sequence joins TRBV30 and TRBJ2-1; 7 bases map to TRBD1. Unmatched junction bases numbered 3, after V lost 5 bases and J lost 2 bases. This CDR3 is built from 13 residues. Germline V gene sequence: CDR1 GTSNPN, CDR2 SVGIG (reference sequence). CDR3 in DNA: TGTGCCTGGCGGGACAGTCCCTACAATGAGCAGTTCTTC. It is translated as CAWRDSPYNEQFF.

V gene TRBV9 combines with J gene TRBJ2-7; unclear D gene. The V end was cut by 3 bases, the J end by 10 bases, with 2 bases between. This CDR3 spans 8 amino acids. Germline-derived CDR1 and CDR2 are SGDLS and YYNGEE. The CDR3 here is CASSGQYF. The CDR3 DNA follows: TGTGCCAGCAGCGGTCAGTACTTC.

The V call is TRBV2, the J call TRBJ2-5; possible D gene TRBD1, 6 bases. Trimming removed 6 bases at V and 7 bases at J, with 21 bases between. CDR3 size: 15 residues. Germline CDR1 is SNHLY and CDR2 is FYNNEI. CDR3 loop: CASRGHLGAVGTQYF. The CDR3 DNA reads TGTGCCAGCAGGGGGCATTTGGGGGCGGTTGGGACCCAGTACTTC.

The chain couples TRBV6-5 to TRBJ2-7; 7 bases map to TRBD1. Trimming took 7 bases from V and 2 from J; bases not matched to a gene: 8. Germline loops: CDR1 MNHEY, CDR2 SVGAGI. The CDR3 is 14 amino acids. CDR3 sequence: CASTPRGTAYEQYF. The CDR3 nucleotides read TGTGCCAGCACCCCCAGGGGGACAGCCTACGAGCAGTACTTC.

The chain couples TRBV6-5 to TRBJ1-1, with D hard to call. This CDR3 has 15 residues. Germline V gives CDR1 MNHEY, CDR2 SVGAGI. V was trimmed by 6 bases and J by 0 bases, leaving 14 bases between them. The CDR3 reads CASSRWQQMNTEAFF. In DNA form, the CDR3 reads TGTGCCAGCAGCCGTTGGCAACAGATGAACACTGAAGCTTTCTTT.

The chain couples TRBV7-2 to TRBJ2-7; D unclear. There are 12 residues in the CDR3. From germline, CDR1 is SGHTA and CDR2 FQGNSA. The ends were cut back, 4 bases at V and 0 bases at J, with 4 bases in the middle. The CDR3 sequence: CASSWDSYEQYF. CDR3 nucleotides: TGTGCCAGCAGCTGGGACTCCTACGAGCAGTACTTC.

The chain recombines TRBV5-1 with TRBJ2-5; tentatively, D is TRBD1 (6 bases). Germline CDR1 SGHRS, CDR2 YFSETQ. V was cut by 2 bases and J by 5 bases, with 13 bases left in between. The CDR3 length is 14 residues. The CDR3 here is CASSFLTGYETQYF. The CDR3 coding sequence is TGCGCCAGCAGCTTCCTGACAGGTTACGAGACCCAGTACTTC.

V usage is TRBV7-2 and J usage is TRBJ2-2; the match to TRBD2 covers 7 bases. The CDR3 is made up of 16 amino acids. The V gene's germline CDR1 is SGHTA and CDR2 FQGNSA. The J segment lost 6 bases and the V segment lost 5 bases, leaving 12 bases of the junction unmatched. The DNA of the CDR3 is TGTGCCAGCAGCCCGGCAGGGAGGGAGGTCGCCGGGGAGCTGTTTTTT. Amino acids: CASSPAGREVAGELFF.

V and J are TRBV2 and TRBJ2-1, with TRBD1 matching 10 bases. CDR1 is SNHLY, CDR2 FYNNEI, per germline. The V and J ends lost 6 bases and 6 bases, in that order; junction bases with no gene match: 8. The CDR3 loop spans 15 amino acids. CDR3 in DNA: TGTGCCAGCAGATTAGAGACAGGGGGCATCAATGAGCAGTTCTTC. It translates to CASRLETGGINEQFF.

This chain connects TRBV5-4 to TRBJ2-3, with D possibly called TRBD1 or TRBD2 (6 bases each). From germline, CDR1 is SGHNT and CDR2 YYREEE (reference sequence). The CDR3 has 15 amino acids. V gave up 5 bases and J gave up 2 bases, with 15 bases separating them. The CDR3 sequence: CASSLPRGDTDTQYF. The CDR3 nucleotides are TGTGCCAGCAGTCTTCCTAGGGGGGACACAGATACGCAGTATTTT.

V gene TRBV7-3 combines with J gene TRBJ2-2; 8 bases line up with TRBD1. Unmatched junction bases numbered 5, after V lost 2 bases and J lost 6 bases. Germline assignment: CDR1 SGHTA and CDR2 FQGTGA. This CDR3 has 15 amino acids. CDR3 nucleotide sequence: TGTGCCAGCAGCTTACGGCAGGGGGCTGCCGGGGAGCTGTTTTTT. Translating gives CASSLRQGAAGELFF.

With respect to this clone: Other nucleotide sequences from this sample produce the same CDR3. The V and J genes are TRBV2 and TRBJ2-7, with D tentatively TRBD1 or TRBD2 (5 bases each). Germline CDR1 is SNHLY and CDR2 is FYNNEI. Trimming shortened V by 6 bases and J by 2 bases, and 11 bases separated the two germline ends. The CDR3 contains 13 residues. The chain's CDR3 is CASRGDGTYEQYF. In DNA, the CDR3 is TGTGCCAGCAGGGGGGACGGTACCTACGAGCAGTACTTC.

This chain joins TRBV2 and TRBJ2-7; D is ambiguous. The ends were cut back, 1 base at V and 3 bases at J, with 13 bases in the middle. The CDR3 contains 15 residues. From germline, CDR1 is SNHLY and CDR2 FYNNEI. The CDR3 protein is CASSEGVRAGYEQYF. The CDR3 coding sequence is TGTGCCAGCAGTGAAGGTGTCCGAGCAGGCTACGAGCAGTACTTC.

V usage is TRBV11-2 and J usage is TRBJ2-7, with 10 bases lining up with TRBD2. The CDR3 is 15 residues long. Trimming took 1 base from V and 2 from J; bases not matched to a gene: 2. Germline V CDR1 and CDR2: SGHAT, FQNNGV. CDR3 in amino acids: CASSLASGGAYEQYF. The CDR3 region has the DNA TGTGCCAGCAGCTTAGCCAGCGGGGGGGCCTACGAGCAGTACTTC. The full variable domain, completed using reference TRBV11-2 and TRBJ2-7, is EAGVAQSPRYKIIEKRQSVAFWCNPISGHATLYWYQQILGQGPKLLIQFQNNGVVDDSQLPKDRFSAERLKGVDSTLKIQPAKLEDSAVYLCASSLASGGAYEQYFGPGTRLTVT.

Worth noting for this clone: Other DNA sequences in this sample translate to the same CDR3. V and J are TRBV6-1 and TRBJ2-6, with D maybe TRBD2 (5 bases). From germline, CDR1 is MNHNS and CDR2 SASEGT. V was pared by 5 bases and J by 1 base, with 9 bases between. The CDR3 consists of 15 residues. Here the CDR3 reads CASSRSGSGANVLTF. The CDR3, as DNA: TGTGCCAGCAGTAGGTCGGGGTCTGGGGCCAACGTCCTGACTTTC.

V gene TRBV11-3 combines with J gene TRBJ2-1, with 9 bases lining up with TRBD2. From germline, CDR1 is SGHNT and CDR2 YENEEA. V lost 5 bases, J lost 8 bases, and 13 bases stayed unmatched. The CDR3 loop spans 16 amino acids. The CDR3 DNA follows: TGTGCCAGCAGCCCTTCTAGCGGGGCGGACGCCTATGAGCAGTTCTTC. Translating gives CASSPSSGADAYEQFF.

The chain has TRBV19 and TRBJ1-2; 9 bases are a match to TRBD1. The J segment lost 10 bases and the V segment lost 5 bases, leaving 5 bases of the junction unmatched. This CDR3 region has 12 residues. Germline values: CDR1 LNHDA, CDR2 SQIVND (reference sequence). CDR3 sequence: CASSPDRGFYTF. CDR3 sequence (DNA): TGTGCCAGTAGTCCGGACAGGGGATTCTACACCTTC.

Worth noting for this clone: Other DNA sequences within the sample encode an identical CDR3. The rearrangement links TRBV30 to TRBJ1-3; TRBD1 is a possible D gene (5 bases). Germline V gives CDR1 GTSNPN, CDR2 SVGIG (reference sequence). Trimming took off 4 bases at V and 2 bases at J, with 12 bases between the two ends. The length of the CDR3 is 14 residues. Written as DNA, the CDR3 is TGTGCCTGGAACCCCCAAGGGGCTGGAAACACCATATATTTT. Protein: CAWNPQGAGNTIYF.

The chain recombines TRBV4-1 with TRBJ1-3; possible D gene TRBD1, 5 bases. Germline V gene data show CDR1 as MGHRA and CDR2 as YSYEKL. This CDR3 spans 14 amino acids. Trimming removed 4 bases from V and 0 bases from J, with 7 bases in between. CDR3 in amino acids: CASSRQLSGNTIYF. The CDR3 nucleotides are TGCGCCAGCAGCCGACAGCTCTCTGGAAACACCATATATTTT.

V usage is TRBV10-3 and J usage is TRBJ2-1; D gene ambiguous. This CDR3 is 13 amino acids long. Trimming shortened V by 0 bases and J by 9 bases, and 9 bases separated the two germline ends. Germline V lookup: CDR1 ENHRY, CDR2 SYGVKD. The CDR3 spells CAISESVAFEQFF. The DNA of the CDR3 is TGTGCCATCAGTGAGTCAGTGGCTTTTGAGCAGTTCTTC.

This clone was found a few times. V usage is TRBV30 and J usage is TRBJ1-2; the D gene is possibly TRBD1 (5 bases). CDR1 and CDR2 (germline): GTSNPN, SVGIG (reference sequence). This CDR3 has 13 amino acids. Trimming stripped 8 bases from V and 3 bases from J, with 16 bases between. In nucleotides, the CDR3 is TGTGCCGTAGGACACCTCGATCACTATGGCTACACCTTC. This encodes CAVGHLDHYGYTF.

The chain is built from TRBV10-3 and TRBJ2-3, with 11 bases fitting TRBD1. The CDR3 spans 16 residues. The germline V gene has CDR1 ENHRY and CDR2 SYGVKD. Losses at the gene ends were 4 bases for V and 1 base for J; bases not matched to a gene: 4. CDR3 DNA sequence: TGTGCCATCAGTGCGGACAGGGGGCATGGCACAGATACGCAGTATTTT. It translates to CAISADRGHGTDTQYF.

This clone was observed a few times. This same CDR3 is encoded by further DNA sequences in the sample. The rearrangement links TRBV6-5 to TRBJ1-2, with D unresolved. CDR3 length: 13 amino acids. The V and J ends lost 2 bases and 2 bases respectively, with 6 bases between them. Germline values: CDR1 MNHEY, CDR2 SVGAGI. CDR3 nucleotides: TGTGCCAGCAGTTACGGGCAGAACTATGGCTACACCTTC. The encoded protein is CASSYGQNYGYTF.